This T cell receptor (beta chain) was recovered during a study of glioma-infiltrating T cells. This clonotype has a count of ten or more. Its specificity is not known. Overall study findings and caveats: Tissue-blood divergence was below expectation in non-neoplastic patients, above in gliomas. Very few CDR3 sequences were shared between tissue and blood.

The CDR3 consists of 11 residues. CDR1 and CDR2 from the germline V gene are LNHDA and SQIVND (reference sequence). V was clipped by 9 bases and J by 6 bases, with 10 bases between them. The iRepertoire nested amplicon-rescue multiplex PCR amplified TCR alpha and beta CDR3s from RNA. Input was 100-400 ng of tissue mRNA or PBMC total RNA. MiXCR was run by TCRdb on the multiplex PCR reads, yielding one entry per CDR3 protein. Among under 200,000 distinct CDR3 sequences listed, more than 35% were seen once. The J gene is TRBJ2-3, the V gene TRBV19; no clear D gene. This sequence was found in a human donor with low-grade glioma or glioblastoma, undergoing nonglioma brain surgery, or in good health (not recorded which). The sequenced sample was glioma tissue, nonneoplastic brain tissue, or PBMCs (not recorded which). CDR3 coding DNA: TGTGCCAGCCGATCCCTCGATACGCAGTATTTT. Translating it yields CASRSLDTQYF. The variable domain in full, completed from reference TRBV19 and TRBJ2-3, reads DGGITQSPKYLFRKEGQNVTLSCEQNLNHDAMYWYRQDPGQGLRLIYYSQIVNDFQKGDIAEGYSVSREKKESFPLTVTSAQKNPTAFYLCASRSLDTQYFGPGTRLTVL.